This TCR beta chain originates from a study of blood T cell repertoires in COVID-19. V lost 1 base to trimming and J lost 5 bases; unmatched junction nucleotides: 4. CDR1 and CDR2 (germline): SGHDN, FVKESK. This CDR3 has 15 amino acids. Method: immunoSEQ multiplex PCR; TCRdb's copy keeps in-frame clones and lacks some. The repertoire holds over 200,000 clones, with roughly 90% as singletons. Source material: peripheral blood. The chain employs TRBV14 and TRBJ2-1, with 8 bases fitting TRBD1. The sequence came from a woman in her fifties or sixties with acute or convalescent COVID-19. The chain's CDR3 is CASSQGTGNNNEQFF. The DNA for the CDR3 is TGTGCCAGCAGCCAAGGGACAGGGAATAACAATGAGCAGTTCTTC. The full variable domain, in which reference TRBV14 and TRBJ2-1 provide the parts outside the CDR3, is EAGVTQFPSHSVIEKGQTVTLRCDPISGHDNLYWYRRVMGKEIKFLLHFVKESKQDESGMPNNRFLAERTGGTYSTLKVQPAELEDSGVYFCASSQGTGNNNEQFFGPGTRLTVL.